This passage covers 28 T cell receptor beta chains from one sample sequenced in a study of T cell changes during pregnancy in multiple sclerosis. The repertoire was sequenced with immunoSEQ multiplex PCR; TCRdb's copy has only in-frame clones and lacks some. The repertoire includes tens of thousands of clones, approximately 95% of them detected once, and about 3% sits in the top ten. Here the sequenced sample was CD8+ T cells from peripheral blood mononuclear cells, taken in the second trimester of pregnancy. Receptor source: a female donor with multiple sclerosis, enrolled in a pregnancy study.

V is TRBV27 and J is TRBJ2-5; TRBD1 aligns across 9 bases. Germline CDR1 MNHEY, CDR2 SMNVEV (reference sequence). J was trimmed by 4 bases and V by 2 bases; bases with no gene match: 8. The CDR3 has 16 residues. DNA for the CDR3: TGTGCCAGCAGTTTACCGTTCCGGGACAGGGCAGAGACCCAGTACTTC. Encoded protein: CASSLPFRDRAETQYF.

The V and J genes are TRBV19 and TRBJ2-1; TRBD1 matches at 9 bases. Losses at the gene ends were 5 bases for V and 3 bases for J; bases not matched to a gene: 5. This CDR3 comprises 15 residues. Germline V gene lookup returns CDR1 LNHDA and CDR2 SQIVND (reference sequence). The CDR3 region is CASSAGQGVYNEQFF. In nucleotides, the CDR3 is TGTGCCAGTAGTGCGGGACAGGGTGTCTACAATGAGCAGTTCTTC. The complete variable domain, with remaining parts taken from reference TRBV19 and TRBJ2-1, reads DGGITQSPKYLFRKEGQNVTLSCEQNLNHDAMYWYRQDPGQGLRLIYYSQIVNDFQKGDIAEGYSVSREKKESFPLTVTSAQKNPTAFYLCASSAGQGVYNEQFFGPGTRLTVL.

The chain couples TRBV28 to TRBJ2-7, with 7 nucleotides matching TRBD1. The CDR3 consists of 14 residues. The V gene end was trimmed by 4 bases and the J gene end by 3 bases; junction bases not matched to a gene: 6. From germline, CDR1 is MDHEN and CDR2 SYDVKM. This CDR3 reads CASSSPGQSYEQYF. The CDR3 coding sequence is TGTGCCAGCAGTTCTCCGGGACAGAGCTACGAGCAGTACTTC.

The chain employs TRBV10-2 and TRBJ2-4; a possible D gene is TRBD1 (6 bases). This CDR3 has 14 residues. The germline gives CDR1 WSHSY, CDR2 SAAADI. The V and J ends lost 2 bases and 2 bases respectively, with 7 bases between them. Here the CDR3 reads CASSETGPKNIQYF. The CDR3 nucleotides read TGCGCCAGCAGTGAGACAGGGCCCAAAAACATTCAGTACTTC.

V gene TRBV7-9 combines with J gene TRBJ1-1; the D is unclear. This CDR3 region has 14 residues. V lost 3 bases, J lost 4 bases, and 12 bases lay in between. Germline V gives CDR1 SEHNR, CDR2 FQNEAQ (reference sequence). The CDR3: CASSFGGWFTEAFF. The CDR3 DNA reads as TGTGCCAGCAGCTTCGGAGGATGGTTCACTGAAGCTTTCTTT.

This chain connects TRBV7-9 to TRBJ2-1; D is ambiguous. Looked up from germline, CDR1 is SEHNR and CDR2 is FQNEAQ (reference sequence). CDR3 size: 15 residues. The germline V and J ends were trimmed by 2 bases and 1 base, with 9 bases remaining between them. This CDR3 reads CASSLQEASYNEQFF. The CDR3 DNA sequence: TGTGCCAGCAGCTTACAAGAGGCATCCTACAATGAGCAGTTCTTC.

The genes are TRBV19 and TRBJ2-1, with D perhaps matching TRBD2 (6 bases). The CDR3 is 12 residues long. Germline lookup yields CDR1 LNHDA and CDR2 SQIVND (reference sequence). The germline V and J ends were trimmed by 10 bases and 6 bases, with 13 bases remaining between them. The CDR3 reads CATQPGSNEQFF. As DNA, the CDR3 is TGTGCCACCCAACCCGGGAGCAATGAGCAGTTCTTC.

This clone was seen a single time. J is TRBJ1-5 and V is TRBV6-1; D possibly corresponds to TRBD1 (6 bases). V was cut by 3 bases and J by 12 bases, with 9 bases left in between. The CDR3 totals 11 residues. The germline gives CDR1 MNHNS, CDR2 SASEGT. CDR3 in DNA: TGTGCCAGCAGTGAGACAGGACTCCAGCATTTT. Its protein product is CASSETGLQHF.

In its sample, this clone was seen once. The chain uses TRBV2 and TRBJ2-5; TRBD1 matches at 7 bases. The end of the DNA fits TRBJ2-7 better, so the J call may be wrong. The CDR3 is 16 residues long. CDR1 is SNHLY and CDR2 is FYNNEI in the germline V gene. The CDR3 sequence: CASSQLRTGSSYEQYF. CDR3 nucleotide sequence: TGTGCCAGCAGTCAGCTCAGGACAGGAAGCTCCTACGAGCAGTACTTC.

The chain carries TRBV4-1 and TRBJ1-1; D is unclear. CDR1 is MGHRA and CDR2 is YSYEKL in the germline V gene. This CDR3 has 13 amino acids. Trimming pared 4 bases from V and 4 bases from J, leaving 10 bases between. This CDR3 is CASSRSDFTEAFF. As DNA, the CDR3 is TGCGCCAGCAGCCGCTCAGATTTCACTGAAGCTTTCTTT.

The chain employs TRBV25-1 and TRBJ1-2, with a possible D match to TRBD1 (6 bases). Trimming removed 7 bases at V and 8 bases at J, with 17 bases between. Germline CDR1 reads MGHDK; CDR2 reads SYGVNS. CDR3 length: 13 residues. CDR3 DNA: TGTGCCAGCACGACCGGGGCAGGGGAGGGCTACACCTTC. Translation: CASTTGAGEGYTF.

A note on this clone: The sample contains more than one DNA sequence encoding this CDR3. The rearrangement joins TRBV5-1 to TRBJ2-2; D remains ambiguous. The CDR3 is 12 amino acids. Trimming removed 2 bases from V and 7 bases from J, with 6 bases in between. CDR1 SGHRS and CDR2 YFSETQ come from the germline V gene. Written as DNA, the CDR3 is TGCGCCAGCAGCTTCTCGGGCGGGGAGCTGTTTTTT. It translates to CASSFSGGELFF. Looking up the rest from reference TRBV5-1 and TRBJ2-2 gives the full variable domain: KAGVTQTPRYLIKTRGQQVTLSCSPISGHRSVSWYQQTPGQGLQFLFEYFSETQRNKGNFPGRFSGRQFSNSRSEMNVSTLELGDSALYLCASSFSGGELFFGEGSRLTVL.

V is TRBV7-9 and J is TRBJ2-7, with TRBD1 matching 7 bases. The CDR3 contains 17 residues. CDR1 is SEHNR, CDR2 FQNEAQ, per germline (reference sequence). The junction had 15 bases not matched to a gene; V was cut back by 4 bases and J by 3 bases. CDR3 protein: CASSSPLGGTENYEQYF. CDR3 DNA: TGTGCCAGCAGCTCTCCTCTAGGTGGGACAGAAAACTACGAGCAGTACTTC.

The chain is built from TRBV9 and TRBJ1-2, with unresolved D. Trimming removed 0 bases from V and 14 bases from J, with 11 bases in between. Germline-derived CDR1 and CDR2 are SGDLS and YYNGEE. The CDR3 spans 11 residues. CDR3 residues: CASSVAGSETF. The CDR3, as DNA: TGTGCCAGCAGCGTAGCGGGTTCTGAAACCTTC.

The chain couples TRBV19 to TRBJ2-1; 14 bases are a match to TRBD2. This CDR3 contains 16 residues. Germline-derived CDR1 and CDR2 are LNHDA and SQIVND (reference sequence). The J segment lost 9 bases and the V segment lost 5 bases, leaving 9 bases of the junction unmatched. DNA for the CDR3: TGTGCCAGTAGTGTTGGACTAGCGGGAGGTGCGGGTGAGCAGTTCTTC. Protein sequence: CASSVGLAGGAGEQFF. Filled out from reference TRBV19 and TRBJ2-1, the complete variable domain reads DGGITQSPKYLFRKEGQNVTLSCEQNLNHDAMYWYRQDPGQGLRLIYYSQIVNDFQKGDIAEGYSVSREKKESFPLTVTSAQKNPTAFYLCASSVGLAGGAGEQFFGPGTRLTVL.

The CDR3: CASSLATASYEQYF. CDR3 in DNA: TGTGCCAGCAGCCTTGCAACAGCCTCCTACGAGCAGTACTTC. The chain recombines TRBV16 with TRBJ2-7; D is ambiguous. Trimming stripped 4 bases from V and 0 bases from J, with 10 bases between. The CDR3 has 14 residues. CDR1 is KGHSY, CDR2 FQNENV, per germline.

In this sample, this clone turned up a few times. The chain's CDR3 is CASSEGGTGTDTQYF. CDR3 coding DNA: TGTGCCAGCAGTGAAGGCGGGACAGGCACAGATACGCAGTATTTT. The chain links TRBV6-1 to TRBJ2-3, with D possibly being TRBD1 (7 bases). CDR3 size: 15 residues. With 1 base removed from V and 1 base from J, the gap between germline ends came to 9 bases. Germline V gives CDR1 MNHNS, CDR2 SASEGT.

The chain's CDR3 is CASSSDRGPDNEQFF. CDR3 sequence (DNA): TGTGCCAGCAGTTCCGACAGGGGACCTGACAATGAGCAGTTCTTC. V and J are TRBV7-9 and TRBJ2-1; TRBD1 aligns across 8 bases. This CDR3 has 15 amino acids. The germline V gene has CDR1 SEHNR and CDR2 FQNEAQ (reference sequence). After removal of 6 bases from V and 5 bases from J, the junction contained 9 bases not matched to a gene.

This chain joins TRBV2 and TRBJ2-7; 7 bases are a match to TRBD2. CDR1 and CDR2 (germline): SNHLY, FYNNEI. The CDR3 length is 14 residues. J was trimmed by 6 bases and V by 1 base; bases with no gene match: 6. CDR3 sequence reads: CASSEGWGGTEQYF. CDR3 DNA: TGTGCCAGCAGTGAAGGGTGGGGAGGGACCGAGCAGTACTTC.

For the CDR3, the DNA is TGTGCCAGCAGGCATCTAGCGGGAGCTAGCACAGATACGCAGTATTTT. Translation: CASRHLAGASTDTQYF. The V and J genes are TRBV27 and TRBJ2-3, with 10 bases matching TRBD2. This CDR3 is 16 amino acids long. CDR1 and CDR2 from the germline V gene are MNHEY and SMNVEV (reference sequence). V lost 6 bases and J lost 0; bases outside the gene matches: 6.

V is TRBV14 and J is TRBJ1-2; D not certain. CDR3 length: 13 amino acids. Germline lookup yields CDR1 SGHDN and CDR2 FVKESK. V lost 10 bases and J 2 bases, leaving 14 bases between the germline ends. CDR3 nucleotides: TGTGCCACCTTAGATTCTAACAACTATGGCTACACCTTC. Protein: CATLDSNNYGYTF.

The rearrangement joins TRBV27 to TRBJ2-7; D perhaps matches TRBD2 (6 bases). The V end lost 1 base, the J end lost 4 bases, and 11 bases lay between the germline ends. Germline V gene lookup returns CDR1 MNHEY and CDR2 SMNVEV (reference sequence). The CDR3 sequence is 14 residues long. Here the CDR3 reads CASSLWGDGYEQYF. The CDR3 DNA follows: TGTGCCAGCAGTTTATGGGGGGATGGGTACGAGCAGTACTTC.

The CDR3 DNA sequence: TGTGCCACCAGCAGAGATCTGGCTAGCGGTACGAACACCGGGGAGCTGTTTTTT. This encodes CATSRDLASGTNTGELFF. The rearrangement uses TRBV15 and TRBJ2-2, with 7 nucleotides matching TRBD2. Germline V CDR1 and CDR2: LNHNV, YYDKDF (reference sequence). This CDR3 contains 18 residues. Trimming cost V 0 bases and J 0 bases; bases outside gene matches: 7.

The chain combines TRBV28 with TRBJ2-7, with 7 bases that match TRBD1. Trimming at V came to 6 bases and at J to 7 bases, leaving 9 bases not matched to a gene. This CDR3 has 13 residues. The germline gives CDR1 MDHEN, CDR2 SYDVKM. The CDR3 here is CASSKTGVREQYF. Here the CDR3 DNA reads TGTGCCAGCAGCAAAACAGGGGTTAGAGAGCAGTACTTC.

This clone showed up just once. CDR3 sequence (DNA): TGCGCCAGCAGCCAAGGGACAGGGGGCAGGGATGAGCAGTTCTTC. Its protein product is CASSQGTGGRDEQFF. The rearrangement uses TRBV4-1 and TRBJ2-1, with 11 bases fitting TRBD1. Looked up from germline, CDR1 is MGHRA and CDR2 is YSYEKL. V dropped 1 base and J dropped 8; count of bases not matched to a gene: 4. This CDR3 contains 15 residues.

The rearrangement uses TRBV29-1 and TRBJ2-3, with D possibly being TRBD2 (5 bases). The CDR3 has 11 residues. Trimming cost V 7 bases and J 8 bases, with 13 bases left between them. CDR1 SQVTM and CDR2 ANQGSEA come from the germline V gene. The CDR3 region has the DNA TGCAGCGCCGTAGACCGGGGTACGCAGTATTTT. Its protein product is CSAVDRGTQYF.

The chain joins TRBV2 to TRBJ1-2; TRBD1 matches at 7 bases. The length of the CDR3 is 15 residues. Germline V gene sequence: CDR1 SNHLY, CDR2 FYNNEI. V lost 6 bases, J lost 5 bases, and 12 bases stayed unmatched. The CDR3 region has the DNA TGTGCCAGCAGGGGCGCCCTGGGACAGAAATATGGCTACACCTTC. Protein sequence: CASRGALGQKYGYTF.

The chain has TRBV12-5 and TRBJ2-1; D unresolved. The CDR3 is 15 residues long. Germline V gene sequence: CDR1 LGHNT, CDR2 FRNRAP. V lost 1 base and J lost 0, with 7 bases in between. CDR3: CASGLGTGSYNEQFF. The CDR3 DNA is TGTGCTAGTGGTTTGGGCACCGGCTCCTACAATGAGCAGTTCTTC.